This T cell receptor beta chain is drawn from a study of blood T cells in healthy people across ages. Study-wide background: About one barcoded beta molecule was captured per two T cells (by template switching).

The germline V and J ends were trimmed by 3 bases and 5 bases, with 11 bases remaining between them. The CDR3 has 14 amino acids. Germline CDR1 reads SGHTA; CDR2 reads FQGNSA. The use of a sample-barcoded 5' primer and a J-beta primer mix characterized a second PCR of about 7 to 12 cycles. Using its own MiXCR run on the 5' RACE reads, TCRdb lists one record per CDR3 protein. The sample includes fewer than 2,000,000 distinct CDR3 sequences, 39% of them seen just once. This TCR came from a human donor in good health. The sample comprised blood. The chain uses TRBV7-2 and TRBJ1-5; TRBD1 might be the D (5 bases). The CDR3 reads CASSFSGGDQPQHF. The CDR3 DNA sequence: TGTGCCAGCAGCTTTTCGGGGGGTGATCAGCCCCAGCATTTT.